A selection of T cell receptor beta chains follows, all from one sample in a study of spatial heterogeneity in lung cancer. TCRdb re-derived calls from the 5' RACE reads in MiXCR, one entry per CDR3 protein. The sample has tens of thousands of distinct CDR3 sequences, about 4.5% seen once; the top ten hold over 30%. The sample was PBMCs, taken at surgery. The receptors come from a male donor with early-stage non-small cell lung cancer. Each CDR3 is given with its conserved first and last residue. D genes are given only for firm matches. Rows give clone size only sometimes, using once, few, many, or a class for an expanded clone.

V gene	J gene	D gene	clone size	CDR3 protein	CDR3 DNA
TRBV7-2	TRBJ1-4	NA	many	CASSLGNRALEKLFF	TGTGCCAGCAGCTTAGGTAACAGGGCTCTTGAAAAACTGTTTTTT
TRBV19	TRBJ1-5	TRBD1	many	CASTLRRTGMIQPQHF	TGTGCCAGTACCCTCCGGCGGACAGGGATGATTCAGCCCCAGCATTTT
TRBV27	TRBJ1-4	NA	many	CASSLVSRGEKLFF	TGTGCCAGCAGTTTAGTGTCTAGGGGGGAAAAACTGTTTTTT
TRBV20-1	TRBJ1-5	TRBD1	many	CSARPDRGDNQPQHF	TGCAGTGCTCGACCGGACAGGGGGGATAATCAGCCCCAGCATTTT
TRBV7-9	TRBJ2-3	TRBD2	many	CASTQRGSPSSTDTQYF	TGTGCCAGCACCCAGCGGGGGAGTCCTTCTAGCACAGATACGCAGTATTTT
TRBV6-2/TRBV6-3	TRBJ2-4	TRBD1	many	CAVAPGQGVGDIQYF	TGTGCCGTAGCGCCGGGACAGGGGGTAGGAGACATTCAGTACTTC
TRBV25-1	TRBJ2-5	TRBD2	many	CASSEDRGGTQYF	TGTGCCAGCAGTGAAGACCGGGGGGGGACCCAGTACTTC
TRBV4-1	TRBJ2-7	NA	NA	CASSQDGRQLLGVHEQYF	TGCGCCAGCAGCCAAGACGGACGACAGCTACTGGGGGTCCACGAGCAGTACTTC
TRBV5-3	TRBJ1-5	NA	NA	CAPLRFSKEALSNQPQHF	TGTGCCCCCCTGAGGTTTTCAAAAGAGGCTTTGAGCAATCAGCCCCAGCATTTT
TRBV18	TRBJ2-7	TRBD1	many	CASSPGTGLREQYF	TGTGCCAGCTCACCAGGGACAGGGCTACGCGAGCAGTACTTC
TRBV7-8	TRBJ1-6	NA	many	CASCLRSRGSPLHF	TGTGCCAGTTGCTTAAGGAGTCGCGGTTCACCCCTCCACTTT
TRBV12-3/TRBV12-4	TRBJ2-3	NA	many	CASSLRAGSTDTQYF	TGTGCCAGCAGTTTACGCGCGGGGAGCACAGATACGCAGTATTTT
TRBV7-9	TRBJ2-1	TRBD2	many	CASTGGTSGLYNEQFF	TGTGCCAGCACCGGCGGGACTAGCGGCTTATACAATGAGCAGTTCTTC
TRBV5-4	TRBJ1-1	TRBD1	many	CASKVQGAQNTEAFF	TGTGCCAGCAAAGTACAGGGGGCGCAGAACACTGAAGCTTTCTTT
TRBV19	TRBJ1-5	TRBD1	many	CASSRGDRGTNQPQHF	TGTGCCAGTAGTAGGGGGGACAGGGGCACCAATCAGCCCCAGCATTTT
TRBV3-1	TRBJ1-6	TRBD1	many	CASKDRVIDSPLHF	TGTGCCAGCAAGGACAGGGTGATAGATTCACCCCTCCACTTT
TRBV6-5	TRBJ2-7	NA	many	CASSYSSGPPYEQYF	TGTGCCAGCAGTTACTCGTCAGGGCCCCCCTACGAGCAGTACTTC
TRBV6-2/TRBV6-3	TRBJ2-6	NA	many	CASSYLEAGANVLTF	TGTGCCAGCAGTTACCTAGAGGCTGGGGCCAACGTCCTGACTTTC
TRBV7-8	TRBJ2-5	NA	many	CASSLGTAQETQYF	TGTGCCAGCAGCTTAGGTACGGCACAAGAGACCCAGTACTTC
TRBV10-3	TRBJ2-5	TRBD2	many	CAIRTSGSSETQYF	TGTGCCATCAGGACTAGCGGGAGTTCAGAGACCCAGTACTTC
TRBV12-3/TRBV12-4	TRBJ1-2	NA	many	CASRTGPYGYTF	TGTGCCAGCAGGACGGGTCCCTATGGCTACACCTTC
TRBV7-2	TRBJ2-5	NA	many	CASSPLGSKGETQYF	TGTGCCAGCAGCCCTCTGGGATCGAAAGGGGAGACCCAGTACTTC
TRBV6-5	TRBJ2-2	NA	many	CASRMTVTNTGELFF	TGTGCCAGCAGGATGACAGTGACGAACACCGGGGAGCTGTTTTTT
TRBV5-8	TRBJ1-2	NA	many	CASSLNSLPGGYTF	TGTGCCAGCAGCTTGAATTCTCTTCCGGGGGGCTACACCTTC
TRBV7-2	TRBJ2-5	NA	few	CASSLARAETQYF	TGTGCCAGCAGCTTAGCGCGGGCGGAGACCCAGTACTTC
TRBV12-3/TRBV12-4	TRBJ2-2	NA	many	CASSFPPGTGELFF	TGTGCCAGCAGTTTCCCTCCCGGCACCGGGGAGCTGTTTTTT
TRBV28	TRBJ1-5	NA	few	CASSLFDSQPQHF	TGTGCCAGCAGTTTATTTGACAGTCAGCCCCAGCATTTT
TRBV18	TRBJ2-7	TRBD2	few	CASSQLPAGGNYEQYF	TGTGCCAGCTCACAACTCCCGGCGGGAGGGAACTACGAGCAGTACTTC
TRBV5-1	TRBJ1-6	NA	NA	CASSLGGATDNSPLHF	TGCGCCAGCAGCTTGGGAGGGGCCACCGATAATTCACCCCTCCACTTT
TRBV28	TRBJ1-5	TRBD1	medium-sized	CASSLQGALPQHF	TGTGCCAGCAGCCTACAGGGGGCCCTTCCCCAGCATTTT
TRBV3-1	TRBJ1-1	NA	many	CASSPTEGGGTEAFF	TGTGCCAGCAGCCCTACTGAGGGAGGGGGCACTGAAGCTTTCTTT
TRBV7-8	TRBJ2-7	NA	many	CASSLDGTVGEQYF	TGTGCCAGCAGCTTAGACGGGACTGTGGGCGAGCAGTACTTC
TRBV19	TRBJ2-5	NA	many	CASSIAAGQETQYF	TGTGCCAGTAGTATTGCGGCGGGACAAGAGACCCAGTACTTC
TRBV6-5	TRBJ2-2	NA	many	CASSYGETTGELFF	TGTGCCAGCAGTTATGGTGAAACCACCGGGGAGCTGTTTTTT
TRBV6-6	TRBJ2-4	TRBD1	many	CASSLPEGAKNIQYF	TGTGCCAGCAGCTTACCCGAGGGGGCAAAAAACATTCAGTACTTC
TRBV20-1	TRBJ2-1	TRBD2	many	CSARVGGEATDEQFF	TGCAGTGCTAGAGTTGGGGGGGAGGCTACCGATGAGCAGTTCTTC
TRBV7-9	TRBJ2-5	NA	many	CASSFGDTGRETQYF	TGTGCCAGCAGCTTTGGGGACACGGGTCGAGAGACCCAGTACTTC
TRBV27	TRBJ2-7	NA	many	CASSPRAEGYYEQYF	TGTGCCAGCAGTCCAAGGGCGGAGGGTTACTACGAGCAGTACTTC
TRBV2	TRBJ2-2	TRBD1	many	CASGGTGVGTGELFF	TGTGCCAGCGGAGGGACAGGCGTCGGGACCGGGGAGCTGTTTTTT
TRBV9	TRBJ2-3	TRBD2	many	CASSVSPSGNTDTQYF	TGTGCCAGCAGCGTAAGCCCTAGCGGAAACACAGATACGCAGTATTTT
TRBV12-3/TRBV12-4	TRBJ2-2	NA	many	CASSWSGNTGELFF	TGTGCCAGCAGTTGGTCAGGCAACACCGGGGAGCTGTTTTTT
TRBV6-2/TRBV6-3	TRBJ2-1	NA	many	CASRERAAIYNEQFF	TGTGCCAGCAGGGAGAGGGCGGCCATTTACAATGAGCAGTTCTTC
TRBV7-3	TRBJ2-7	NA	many	CASSLKGVQGKYEQYF	TGTGCCAGCAGCTTAAAAGGAGTACAGGGAAAGTACGAGCAGTACTTC
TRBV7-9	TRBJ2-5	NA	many	CASSLGGNPGVETQYF	TGTGCCAGCAGCTTAGGTGGAAACCCAGGGGTGGAGACCCAGTACTTC
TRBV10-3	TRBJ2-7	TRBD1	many	CAISGGQTYEQYF	TGTGCCATCAGTGGGGGACAGACCTACGAGCAGTACTTC
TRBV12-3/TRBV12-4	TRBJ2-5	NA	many	CASSLLGTGGGQETQYF	TGTGCCAGCAGTTTACTAGGGACCGGGGGAGGTCAAGAGACCCAGTACTTC
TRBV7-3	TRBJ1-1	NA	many	CASSLYMESEAFF	TGTGCCAGCAGCCTCTACATGGAGTCTGAAGCTTTCTTT
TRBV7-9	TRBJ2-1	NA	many	CASSLVGGSPNEQFF	TGTGCCAGCAGCCTCGTGGGGGGAAGTCCCAATGAGCAGTTCTTC
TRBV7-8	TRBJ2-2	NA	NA	CASSLLIANTGELFF	TGTGCCAGCAGCTTACTTATCGCGAACACCGGGGAGCTGTTTTTT
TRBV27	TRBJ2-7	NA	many	CASRPQGALNEQYF	TGTGCCAGCAGGCCGCAGGGAGCATTAAACGAGCAGTACTTC
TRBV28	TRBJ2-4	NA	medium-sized	CASSLWGGTKNIQYF	TGTGCCAGCAGTTTATGGGGAGGAACCAAAAACATTCAGTACTTC
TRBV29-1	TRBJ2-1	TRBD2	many	CIVTSNNEQFF	TGCATTGTGACTAGCAACAATGAGCAGTTCTTC
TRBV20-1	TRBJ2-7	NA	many	CSAWGGGSEQYF	TGCAGTGCGTGGGGGGGCGGCTCCGAGCAGTACTTC
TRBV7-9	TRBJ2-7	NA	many	CASSFSGRPYEQYF	TGTGCCAGCAGCTTTTCGGGCAGGCCCTACGAGCAGTACTTC